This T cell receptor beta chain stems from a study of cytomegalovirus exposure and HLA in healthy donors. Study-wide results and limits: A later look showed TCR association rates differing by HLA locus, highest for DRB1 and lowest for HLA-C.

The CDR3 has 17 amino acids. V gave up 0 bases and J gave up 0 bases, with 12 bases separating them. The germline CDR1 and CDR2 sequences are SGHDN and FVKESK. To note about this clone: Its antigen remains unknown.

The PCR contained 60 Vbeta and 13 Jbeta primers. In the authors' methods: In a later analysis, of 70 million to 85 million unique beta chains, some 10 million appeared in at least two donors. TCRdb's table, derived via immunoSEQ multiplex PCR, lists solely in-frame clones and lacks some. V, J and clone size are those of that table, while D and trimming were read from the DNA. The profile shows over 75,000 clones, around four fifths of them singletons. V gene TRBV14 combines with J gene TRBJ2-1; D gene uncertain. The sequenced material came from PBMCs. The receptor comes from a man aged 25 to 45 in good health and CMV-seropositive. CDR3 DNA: TGTGCCAGCAGCCAAGAAGCATCATTGAGCTCCTACAATGAGCAGTTCTTC. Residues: CASSQEASLSSYNEQFF.